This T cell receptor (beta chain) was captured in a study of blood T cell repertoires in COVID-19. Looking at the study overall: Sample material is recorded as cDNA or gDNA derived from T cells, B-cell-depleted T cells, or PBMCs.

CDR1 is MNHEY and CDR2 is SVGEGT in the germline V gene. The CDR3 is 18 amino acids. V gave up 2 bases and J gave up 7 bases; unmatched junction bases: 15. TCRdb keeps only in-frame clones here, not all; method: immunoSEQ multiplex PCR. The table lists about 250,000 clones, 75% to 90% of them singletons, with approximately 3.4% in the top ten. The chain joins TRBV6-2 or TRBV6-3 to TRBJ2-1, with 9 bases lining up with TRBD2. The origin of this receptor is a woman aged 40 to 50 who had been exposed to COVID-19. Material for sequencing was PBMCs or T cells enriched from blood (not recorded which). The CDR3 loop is CASSYVRGVKRGENEQFF. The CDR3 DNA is TGTGCCAGCAGTTACGTCCGTGGGGTGAAGCGGGGGGAGAATGAGCAGTTCTTC.